A selection of T cell receptor beta chains follows, all from one sample in a study of blood T cell repertoires in COVID-19. Some clones are missing from TCRdb's copy, which holds only in-frame ones; the method was immunoSEQ multiplex PCR. In the table there are about 180,000 clones, about 91% of which are singletons. Sequenced: peripheral blood. These TCRs come from a woman aged 30 to 39 with acute or convalescent COVID-19. Each CDR3 is given with its conserved first and last residue. D genes are given only for firm matches. Only some rows state a clone size, as once, few, many or a class for expanded clones.

d_gene: TRBD1; v_gene: TRBV7-9; abundance: -; j_gene: TRBJ1-4; CDR3aa: CASRTGDNEKLFF; CDR3nt: TGTGCCAGCAGGACAGGGGATAATGAAAAACTGTTTTTT
d_gene: -; v_gene: TRBV9; abundance: -; j_gene: TRBJ1-1; CDR3aa: CASSPGGKVWNTEAFF; CDR3nt: TGTGCCAGCAGCCCGGGGGGGAAAGTGTGGAACACTGAAGCTTTCTTT
d_gene: -; v_gene: TRBV21-1; abundance: once; j_gene: TRBJ2-3; CDR3aa: CASSKEDGRSRDTQYF; CDR3nt: TGTGCCAGCAGCAAAGAGGACGGGAGGAGCCGCGATACGCAGTATTTT
d_gene: -; v_gene: TRBV29-1; abundance: -; j_gene: TRBJ2-5; CDR3aa: CSVSRDQETQYF; CDR3nt: TGCAGCGTTAGCCGGGATCAAGAGACCCAGTACTTC
d_gene: TRBD1; v_gene: TRBV7-2; abundance: -; j_gene: TRBJ1-1; CDR3aa: CASSLPQGAGGAFF; CDR3nt: TGTGCCAGCAGCTTACCACAGGGGGCAGGTGGAGCTTTCTTT
d_gene: -; v_gene: TRBV3-1/TRBV3-2; abundance: -; j_gene: TRBJ2-1; CDR3aa: CASSQVDNEQFF; CDR3nt: TGTGCCAGCAGCCAAGTCGACAATGAGCAGTTCTTC
d_gene: -; v_gene: TRBV6-6; abundance: -; j_gene: TRBJ2-7; CDR3aa: CASSYSARYEQYF; CDR3nt: TGTGCCAGCAGTTACTCGGCCCGCTACGAGCAGTACTTC
d_gene: -; v_gene: TRBV2; abundance: -; j_gene: TRBJ2-7; CDR3aa: CASEGLSYEQYF; CDR3nt: TGTGCCAGCGAGGGACTCTCCTACGAGCAGTACTTC
d_gene: -; v_gene: TRBV10-1; abundance: once; j_gene: TRBJ1-1; CDR3aa: CASSLDSLAEAFF; CDR3nt: TGCGCCAGCTCTTTAGACAGCTTGGCTGAAGCTTTCTTT
d_gene: TRBD1; v_gene: TRBV30; abundance: -; j_gene: TRBJ1-2; CDR3aa: CASSGGGYGYTF; CDR3nt: TGTGCCTCTTCAGGGGGCGGCTATGGCTACACCTTC
d_gene: -; v_gene: TRBV28; abundance: once; j_gene: TRBJ2-3; CDR3aa: CASSRILDTQYF; CDR3nt: TGTGCCAGCAGCCGTATCCTGGATACGCAGTATTTT
d_gene: -; v_gene: TRBV27; abundance: -; j_gene: TRBJ1-4; CDR3aa: CASSSQALGEKLFF; CDR3nt: TGTGCCAGCAGTTCCCAGGCTCTTGGTGAAAAACTGTTTTTT
d_gene: -; v_gene: TRBV29-1; abundance: once; j_gene: TRBJ1-1; CDR3aa: CSVDKGGPEAFF; CDR3nt: TGCAGCGTTGACAAGGGAGGCCCTGAAGCTTTCTTT
d_gene: -; v_gene: TRBV30; abundance: -; j_gene: TRBJ2-3; CDR3aa: CAWSVLLRDTQYF; CDR3nt: TGTGCCTGGAGTGTACTGCTTAGAGATACGCAGTATTTT
d_gene: TRBD1; v_gene: TRBV5-6; abundance: -; j_gene: TRBJ2-5; CDR3aa: CASSYKQGEETQYF; CDR3nt: TGTGCCAGCAGCTATAAACAGGGGGAAGAGACCCAGTACTTC
d_gene: -; v_gene: TRBV7-9; abundance: -; j_gene: TRBJ2-5; CDR3aa: CASSSRGTQYF; CDR3nt: TGTGCCAGCAGCTCACGGGGGACCCAGTACTTC
d_gene: TRBD2; v_gene: TRBV9; abundance: once; j_gene: TRBJ2-1; CDR3aa: CASSHTSGRTISSYNEQFF; CDR3nt: TGTGCCAGCAGCCACACTAGCGGGAGGACCATTAGCTCCTACAATGAGCAGTTCTTC
d_gene: -; v_gene: TRBV19; abundance: -; j_gene: TRBJ2-2; CDR3aa: CASMFSGRTGELFF; CDR3nt: TGTGCCAGCATGTTTAGCGGCCGCACCGGGGAGCTGTTTTTT
d_gene: -; v_gene: TRBV12-3/TRBV12-4; abundance: -; j_gene: TRBJ1-5; CDR3aa: CASSLDRNQPQHF; CDR3nt: TGTGCCAGCAGTTTGGACAGAAATCAGCCCCAGCATTTT
d_gene: TRBD2; v_gene: TRBV24-1; abundance: -; j_gene: TRBJ2-1; CDR3aa: CATSDLGSGRGEQFF; CDR3nt: TGTGCCACCAGTGATTTGGGTTCAGGGAGGGGTGAGCAGTTCTTC
d_gene: -; v_gene: TRBV11-3; abundance: -; j_gene: TRBJ2-7; CDR3aa: CASSLGVGHTYEQYF; CDR3nt: TGTGCCAGCAGCTTAGGGGTAGGACATACCTACGAGCAGTACTTC
d_gene: -; v_gene: TRBV27; abundance: -; j_gene: TRBJ1-4; CDR3aa: CASSSATNEKLFF; CDR3nt: TGTGCCAGCAGTTCAGCAACTAATGAAAAACTGTTTTTT
d_gene: -; v_gene: TRBV28; abundance: -; j_gene: TRBJ2-7; CDR3aa: CASFDHGTPTYEQYF; CDR3nt: TGTGCCAGTTTCGATCACGGGACACCTACCTACGAGCAGTACTTC
d_gene: -; v_gene: TRBV11-3; abundance: -; j_gene: TRBJ1-2; CDR3aa: CASSLGGSRYGYTF; CDR3nt: TGTGCCAGCAGCCTGGGGGGATCAAGATATGGCTACACCTTC
d_gene: -; v_gene: TRBV6-5; abundance: -; j_gene: TRBJ2-5; CDR3aa: CASSYGGLLQETQYF; CDR3nt: TGTGCCAGCAGTTACGGTGGACTCCTCCAAGAGACCCAGTACTTC
d_gene: TRBD1; v_gene: TRBV5-5; abundance: -; j_gene: TRBJ2-5; CDR3aa: CASSLNGQGQETQYF; CDR3nt: TGTGCCAGCAGCTTGAACGGACAGGGTCAAGAGACCCAGTACTTC
d_gene: TRBD1; v_gene: TRBV5-1; abundance: few; j_gene: TRBJ2-1; CDR3aa: CASSLAPGQNYNEQFF; CDR3nt: TGCGCCAGCAGCTTAGCTCCGGGACAGAACTACAATGAGCAGTTCTTC
d_gene: -; v_gene: TRBV5-1; abundance: -; j_gene: TRBJ2-1; CDR3aa: CASSLAAEIYNEQFF; CDR3nt: TGCGCCAGCAGCTTGGCAGCGGAGATATACAATGAGCAGTTCTTC
d_gene: TRBD1; v_gene: TRBV2; abundance: few; j_gene: TRBJ1-2; CDR3aa: CASTQTGSYGYTF; CDR3nt: TGTGCCAGCACCCAGACAGGGTCCTATGGCTACACCTTC
d_gene: -; v_gene: TRBV5-1; abundance: -; j_gene: TRBJ1-1; CDR3aa: CASSLQGMNTEAFF; CDR3nt: TGCGCCAGCAGCTTGCAGGGAATGAACACTGAAGCTTTCTTT
d_gene: TRBD2; v_gene: TRBV7-9; abundance: -; j_gene: TRBJ2-7; CDR3aa: CASSLVLAGGTYEQYF; CDR3nt: TGTGCCAGCAGCTTAGTACTAGCGGGAGGGACCTACGAGCAGTACTTC
d_gene: TRBD1; v_gene: TRBV19; abundance: -; j_gene: TRBJ1-1; CDR3aa: CASSIYWGQTLNTEAFF; CDR3nt: TGTGCCAGTAGTATATATTGGGGACAGACCTTGAACACTGAAGCTTTCTTT
d_gene: TRBD2; v_gene: TRBV7-2; abundance: -; j_gene: TRBJ2-7; CDR3aa: CASSPVAGAIKQYF; CDR3nt: TGTGCCAGCAGCCCGGTAGCGGGAGCGATTAAGCAGTACTTC
d_gene: -; v_gene: TRBV9; abundance: -; j_gene: TRBJ2-7; CDR3aa: CASSVGFTYEQYF; CDR3nt: TGTGCCAGCAGCGTGGGCTTCACCTACGAGCAGTACTTC
d_gene: -; v_gene: TRBV6-1; abundance: -; j_gene: TRBJ1-2; CDR3aa: CASSDGGVGYGYTF; CDR3nt: TGTGCCAGCAGTGATGGGGGCGTGGGCTATGGCTACACCTTC
d_gene: TRBD2; v_gene: TRBV5-1; abundance: -; j_gene: TRBJ2-1; CDR3aa: CASCLAGDSNEQFF; CDR3nt: TGCGCCAGCTGTTTAGCGGGAGACAGCAATGAGCAGTTCTTC
d_gene: -; v_gene: TRBV6-2/TRBV6-3; abundance: -; j_gene: TRBJ1-5; CDR3aa: CASSFRDIDLWPQHF; CDR3nt: TGTGCCAGCAGTTTCCGGGACATCGACCTTTGGCCCCAGCATTTT
d_gene: TRBD2; v_gene: TRBV3-1/TRBV3-2; abundance: few; j_gene: TRBJ2-1; CDR3aa: CASSQDVGTSEFF; CDR3nt: TGTGCCAGCAGCCAAGATGTTGGGACTAGCGAGTTCTTC
d_gene: -; v_gene: TRBV7-9; abundance: -; j_gene: TRBJ2-7; CDR3aa: CASSLLYEQYF; CDR3nt: TGTGCCAGCAGCCTACTCTACGAGCAGTACTTC
d_gene: -; v_gene: TRBV3-1/TRBV3-2; abundance: -; j_gene: TRBJ2-1; CDR3aa: CASSQERELYNEQFF; CDR3nt: TGTGCCAGCAGCCAAGAGAGGGAGCTCTACAATGAGCAGTTCTTC